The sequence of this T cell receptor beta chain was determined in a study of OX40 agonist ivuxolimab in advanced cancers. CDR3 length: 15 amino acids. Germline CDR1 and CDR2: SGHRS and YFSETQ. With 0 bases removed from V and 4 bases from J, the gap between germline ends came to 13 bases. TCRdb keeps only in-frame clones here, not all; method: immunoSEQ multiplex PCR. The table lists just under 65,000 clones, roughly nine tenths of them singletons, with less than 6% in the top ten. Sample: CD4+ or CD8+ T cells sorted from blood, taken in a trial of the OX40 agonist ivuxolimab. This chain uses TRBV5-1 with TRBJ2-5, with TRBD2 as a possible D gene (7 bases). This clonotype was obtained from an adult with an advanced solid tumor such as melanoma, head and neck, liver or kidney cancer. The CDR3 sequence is CASSLGEGGRETQYF. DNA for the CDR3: TGCGCCAGCAGCTTGGGGGAGGGGGGCCGAGAGACCCAGTACTTC. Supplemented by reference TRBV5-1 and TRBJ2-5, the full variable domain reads KAGVTQTPRYLIKTRGQQVTLSCSPISGHRSVSWYQQTPGQGLQFLFEYFSETQRNKGNFPGRFSGRQFSNSRSEMNVSTLELGDSALYLCASSLGEGGRETQYFGPGTRLLVL.